This T cell receptor (beta chain) stems from a study of T cell responses to AZD1222 COVID-19 vaccine. The assay was immunoSEQ multiplex PCR, and TCRdb's table has in-frame clones only and misses some. Of about 150,000 clones detected, approximately 86% appear once; the ten largest clones hold 5.5% to 7%. V lost 3 bases, J lost 4 bases, and 7 bases lay in between. CDR1 and CDR2 (germline): SGDLS, YYNGEE. The CDR3 length is 12 residues. This chain connects TRBV9 to TRBJ1-2; D unresolved. This clonotype was obtained from an adult who had recovered from COVID-19. The sample was peripheral blood, taken after recovery from COVID-19. CDR3 DNA sequence: TGTGCCAGCAGCGGCAGGACCTATGGCTACACCTTC. This encodes CASSGRTYGYTF.